This TCR beta chain was sequenced for a study of cytomegalovirus exposure and HLA in healthy donors (dated by TCRdb to the late 2010s). Some background on the complete study: According to a later analysis, one platform produced both the approximately 110 validation repertoires and the 666 repertoires of the first cohort. The aim of the study was to test whether cataloging public T cell receptors could identify signatures of past pathogen exposure. In addition to the first cohort of around 670 subjects, a separate validation cohort of approximately 120 different subjects was used. The study combined high-throughput TCR immunosequencing, statistical association of individual TCRs with disease status, and machine learning to predict cytomegalovirus infection status.

In the case of this clone: The clone's antigen remains unknown. Base qualities are not recorded, but no much larger clone differs from it by a single base.

According to the germline V gene (reference sequence), CDR1 reads MNHEY and CDR2 reads SMNVEV. Trimming takes 3 bases off V and 9 bases off J; junction bases not matched to a gene: 16. There are 17 amino acids in the CDR3, from cysteine to phenylalanine inclusive. Of the read, only the CDR3 DNA is kept; its 51 bases are in frame from base 1. The library was obtained by the immunoSEQ multiplex PCR assay. The original pipeline was this. To diagnose cytomegalovirus status from the catalog of TCR beta chain sequences, a statistical classification framework was built. Here the immuneACCESS table is served through TCRdb, limited to in-frame sequences with V and J called. Missing clones are a known gap in these copies; in checked studies unresolved V genes cover under half, and the rest lacks a known reason. V, J and clone size were drawn from that table, and D and trimming were deduced from the DNA. Across this sample there are more than 85,000 clones, with approximately 93% seen only once. In total, the top ten clones hold approximately 1.1% of the sample.

The donors were included in the validation cohort of over a hundred subjects, a group kept apart from the approximately 700-subject first cohort. Overall results and qualifications from the work: A few of the identified cytomegalovirus-associated TCR beta chains were confirmed in vitro to be specific for cytomegalovirus antigens. According to the authors, the approach could potentially be generalized to other disease states and immunological phenotypes. While some public TCRs were present in many individuals, most TCR sequences turned up only very rarely across donors. A later analysis had no HLA typing for the validation cohort, so co-occurrence there was scored across all 120 or so repertoires. A later analysis found that TCRs clustered in the first cohort also tended to co-occur in the roughly 120 validation repertoires, with 94% of cluster scores above 0. The study listed approximately 160 TCR beta chains as associated with cytomegalovirus. The classifier was reported to diagnose cytomegalovirus status with high specificity and sensitivity in both the original and validation cohorts.

This TCR was sampled from a woman between 25 and 40 years old in good health and CMV-seropositive. Sequencing was performed on PBMCs. The chain is encoded by TRBV27 joined to TRBJ2-1; 8 nucleotides in the junction match TRBD1. The base sequence is TGTGCCAGCAGTTTGCCTCTAACAGGGGGTCGAAACGCTGAGCAGTTCTTC. Translated, this gives CASSLPLTGGRNAEQFF.